One sample yielded the 11 T cell receptor beta chains listed below, sequenced in a study of blood T cell repertoires in COVID-19. Repertoires were generated with immunoSEQ multiplex PCR, while TCRdb's copy carries only in-frame clones and drops some. The sample contains just under 65,000 clones, just over 85% of which appear only once. Sequencing was carried out using peripheral blood. The receptor source for this set is a man aged 40-49 years with acute or convalescent COVID-19.

This clone has just one count. V and J are TRBV3-1 (or the pseudogene TRBV3-2) and TRBJ1-3; D may be TRBD1 (5 bases). Germline values: CDR1 LGHDT, CDR2 YNNKEL (reference sequence). This CDR3 is built from 14 residues. Trimming removed 5 bases at V and 4 bases at J, with 12 bases between. As DNA, the CDR3 is TGTGCCAGCAGCGCGGGACTCAGCGGAAACACCATATATTTT. Its protein is CASSAGLSGNTIYF.

The chain carries TRBV30 and TRBJ1-1; D is uncertain. Deletions cut 0 bases from V and 0 bases from J, with 8 bases between. The CDR3 runs to 14 residues. The germline V gene encodes CDR1 GTSNPN and CDR2 SVGIG (reference sequence). The CDR3 region has the DNA TGTGCCTGGAGTGTAGGAGTGATGAACACTGAAGCTTTCTTT. This codes for CAWSVGVMNTEAFF.

The genes are TRBV3-1 (or the pseudogene TRBV3-2) and TRBJ2-1, with D possibly being TRBD2 (6 bases). The ends were cut back, 3 bases at V and 9 bases at J, with 9 bases in the middle. Germline V lookup: CDR1 LGHDT, CDR2 YNNKEL (reference sequence). This CDR3 is 12 amino acids long. The CDR3 protein is CASSHLEGEQFF. The CDR3 coding sequence is TGTGCCAGCAGCCACCTGGAGGGTGAGCAGTTCTTC.

The chain links TRBV2 to TRBJ2-5; 10 positions agree with TRBD1. After removal of 5 bases from V and 4 bases from J, the junction contained 10 bases not matched to a gene. CDR3 length equals 16 residues. Per germline, CDR1 SNHLY and CDR2 FYNNEI. The CDR3 region is CASSPTRQGAGETQYF. CDR3 DNA: TGTGCCAGCAGTCCCACCCGACAGGGGGCCGGAGAGACCCAGTACTTC.

This clone was counted once. This chain uses TRBV30 with TRBJ2-2; 11 positions agree with TRBD2. Germline V gives CDR1 GTSNPN, CDR2 SVGIG (reference sequence). This CDR3 comprises 15 residues. V shed 4 bases, J shed 1 base, and the junction held 2 bases outside the gene matches. CDR3 DNA: TGTGCCTGGACCCTAGCGGGGGGGAACACCGGGGAGCTGTTTTTT. It specifies CAWTLAGGNTGELFF.

This clone was counted a single time. The rearrangement joins TRBV4-1 to TRBJ2-1, with 9 bases fitting TRBD2. Germline assignment: CDR1 MGHRA and CDR2 YSYEKL. The J segment lost 7 bases and the V segment lost 2 bases, leaving 9 bases of the junction unmatched. The CDR3 consists of 16 residues. The CDR3 DNA follows: TGCGCCAGCAGCCAAAGATCCGCGGGGGGGCGAAATGAGCAGTTCTTC. Translation gives CASSQRSAGGRNEQFF.

The rearrangement uses TRBV11-2 and TRBJ1-1; maybe TRBD1 (5 bases). Trimming took off 5 bases at V and 4 bases at J, with 17 bases between the two ends. Germline CDR1 and CDR2: SGHAT and FQNNGV. The CDR3 is 15 amino acids. CDR3 bases: TGTGCCAGCAGCGTGAGACCCGACGGGGGCACTGAAGCTTTCTTT. Encoded protein: CASSVRPDGGTEAFF.

The chain is built from TRBV5-1 and TRBJ2-1; D is undetermined. The V gene's germline CDR1 is SGHRS and CDR2 YFSETQ. V was clipped by 1 base and J by 4 bases, with 9 bases between them. This CDR3 comprises 14 residues. DNA of the CDR3: TGCGCCAGCAGCTTGTCTAATCCGTACAATGAGCAGTTCTTC. Translating gives CASSLSNPYNEQFF. Variable domain in full (rest from reference TRBV5-1 and TRBJ2-1): KAGVTQTPRYLIKTRGQQVTLSCSPISGHRSVSWYQQTPGQGLQFLFEYFSETQRNKGNFPGRFSGRQFSNSRSEMNVSTLELGDSALYLCASSLSNPYNEQFFGPGTRLTVL.

CDR3 residues: CASSPYNEQFF. The CDR3 DNA is TGTGCCAGCAGTCCTTACAATGAGCAGTTCTTC. V and J are TRBV2 and TRBJ2-1; no clear D gene. This CDR3 spans 11 amino acids. CDR1 SNHLY and CDR2 FYNNEI come from the germline V gene. V lost 5 bases and J lost 4, with 3 bases in between. Together with reference TRBV2 and TRBJ2-1, the CDR3 gives the full variable domain: EPEVTQTPSHQVTQMGQEVILRCVPISNHLYFYWYRQILGQKVEFLVSFYNNEISEKSEIFDDQFSVERPDGSNFTLKIRSTKLEDSAMYFCASSPYNEQFFGPGTRLTVL.

The gene calls are TRBV7-2 and TRBJ2-7, with D possibly being TRBD1 (6 bases). From germline, CDR1 is SGHTA and CDR2 FQGNSA. V was trimmed by 0 bases and J by 3 bases, leaving 12 bases between them. The CDR3 runs 15 residues. In DNA, the CDR3 is TGTGCCAGCAGCTTAGCGGCCAGGGGTCTCTACGAGCAGTACTTC. This codes for CASSLAARGLYEQYF.

The gene calls are TRBV12-1 and TRBJ2-1; TRBD1 reflects the table's D call only, with no check against the DNA. TRBV12-1 is annotated as a pseudogene. This CDR3 comprises 14 residues. The CDR3: CASSLGTGNNEQFF. The CDR3 nucleotides read TGTGCCAGCAGCTTGGGGACAGGGAACAATGAGCAGTTCTTC.